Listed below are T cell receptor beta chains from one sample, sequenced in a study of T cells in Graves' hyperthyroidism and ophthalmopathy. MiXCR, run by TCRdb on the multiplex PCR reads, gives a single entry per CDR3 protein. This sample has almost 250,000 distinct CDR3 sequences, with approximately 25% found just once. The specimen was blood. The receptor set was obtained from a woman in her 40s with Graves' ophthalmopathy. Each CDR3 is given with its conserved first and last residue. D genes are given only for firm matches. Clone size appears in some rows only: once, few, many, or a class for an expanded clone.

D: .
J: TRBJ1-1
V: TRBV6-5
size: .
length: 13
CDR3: CASSYLRGPEAFF
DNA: TGTGCCAGCAGTTACCTACGGGGGCCTGAAGCTTTCTTT

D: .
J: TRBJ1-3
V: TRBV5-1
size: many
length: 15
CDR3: CASSSGEISGNTIYF
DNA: TGCGCCAGCAGCTCTGGGGAGATCTCTGGAAACACCATATATTTT

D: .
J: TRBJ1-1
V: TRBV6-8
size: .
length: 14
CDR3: CASSPSGDNTEAFF
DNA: TGTGCCAGCAGTCCCTCAGGGGATAACACTGAAGCTTTCTTT

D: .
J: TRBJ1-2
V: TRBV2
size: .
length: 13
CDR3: CASSYRQSDPYTF
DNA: TGTGCCAGCAGTTACCGACAGAGTGATCCCTACACCTTC

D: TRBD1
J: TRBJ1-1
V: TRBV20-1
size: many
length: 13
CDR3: CSARVPGGQQAFF
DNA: TGCAGTGCCCGAGTTCCCGGGGGACAGCAAGCTTTCTTT

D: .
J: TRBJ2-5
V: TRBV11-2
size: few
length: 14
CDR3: CASSLGRGGETQYF
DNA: TGTGCCAGCAGCTTAGGCAGGGGTGGGGAGACCCAGTACTTC

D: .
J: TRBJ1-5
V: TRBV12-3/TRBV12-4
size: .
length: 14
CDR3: CASSLSFGRQPQHF
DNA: TGTGCCAGCAGTTTAAGTTTCGGGCGGCAGCCCCAGCATTTT

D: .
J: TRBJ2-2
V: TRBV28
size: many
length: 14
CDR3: CASSSHTGAGELFF
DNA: TGTGCCAGCAGTTCTCACACGGGGGCCGGGGAGCTGTTTTTT

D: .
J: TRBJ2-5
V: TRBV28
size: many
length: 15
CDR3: CASSLFRDQQETQYF
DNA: TGTGCCAGCAGTTTATTTCGGGACCAACAAGAGACCCAGTACTTC

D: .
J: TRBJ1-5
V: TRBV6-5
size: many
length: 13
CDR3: CASSYREDQPQHF
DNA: TGTGCCAGCAGTTACAGGGAGGATCAGCCCCAGCATTTT

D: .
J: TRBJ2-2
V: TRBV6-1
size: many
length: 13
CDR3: CASSEGGFGELFF
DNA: TGTGCCAGCAGTGAAGGGGGCTTCGGGGAGCTGTTTTTT

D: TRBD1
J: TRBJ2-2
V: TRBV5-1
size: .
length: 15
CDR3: CASSKDRVRAGELFF
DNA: TGCGCCAGCAGCAAGGACAGGGTCCGCGCCGGGGAGCTGTTTTTT

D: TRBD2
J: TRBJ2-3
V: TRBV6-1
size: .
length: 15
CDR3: CASRVLAGGTDTQYF
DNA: TGTGCCAGCAGGGTACTAGCGGGGGGCACAGATACGCAGTATTTT

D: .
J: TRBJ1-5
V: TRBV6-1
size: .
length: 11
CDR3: CASGPSKPQHF
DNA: TGTGCCAGCGGGCCCAGTAAGCCCCAGCATTTT

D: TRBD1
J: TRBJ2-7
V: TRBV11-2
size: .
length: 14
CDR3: CASSLTGDTYEQYF
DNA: TGTGCCAGCAGCTTGACAGGGGATACCTACGAGCAGTACTTC

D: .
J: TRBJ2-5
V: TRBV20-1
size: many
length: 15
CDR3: CSAKTGAGLKETQYF
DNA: TGCAGTGCTAAGACGGGGGCGGGCCTGAAAGAGACCCAGTACTTC

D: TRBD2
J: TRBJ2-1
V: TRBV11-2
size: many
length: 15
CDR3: CASSYRGGPMLEQFF
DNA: TGTGCCAGCAGCTACCGGGGGGGCCCGATGCTTGAGCAGTTCTTC

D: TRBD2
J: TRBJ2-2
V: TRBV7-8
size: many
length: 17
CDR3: CASSFGVASGRPGELFF
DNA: TGTGCCAGCAGCTTTGGAGTGGCTAGCGGGAGGCCCGGGGAGCTGTTTTTT

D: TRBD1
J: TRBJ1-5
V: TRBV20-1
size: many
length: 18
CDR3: CSARTGTGQTYSNQPQHF
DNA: TGCAGTGCAAGAACCGGGACAGGCCAAACTTATAGCAATCAGCCCCAGCATTTT

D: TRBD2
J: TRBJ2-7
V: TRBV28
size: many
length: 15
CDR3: CASSSSGTSYNEQYF
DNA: TGTGCCAGCAGTTCGTCCGGGACTAGTTATAACGAGCAGTACTTC

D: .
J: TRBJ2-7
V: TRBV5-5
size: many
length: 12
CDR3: CASSLFSYEQYF
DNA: TGTGCCAGCAGCTTGTTCAGCTACGAGCAGTACTTC

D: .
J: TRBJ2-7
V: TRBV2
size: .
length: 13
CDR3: CASGGTFSDEQYF
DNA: TGTGCCAGCGGCGGGACATTCTCCGATGAGCAGTACTTC

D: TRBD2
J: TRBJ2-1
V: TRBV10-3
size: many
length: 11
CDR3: CAISSTSEQFF
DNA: TGTGCCATCAGTTCGACTAGCGAGCAGTTCTTC

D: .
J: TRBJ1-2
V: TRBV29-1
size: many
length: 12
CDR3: CSVRTGEEGYTF
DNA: TGCAGCGTCCGAACAGGAGAAGAAGGCTACACCTTC

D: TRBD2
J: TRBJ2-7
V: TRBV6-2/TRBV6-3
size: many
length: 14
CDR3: CASSGTSETYEQYF
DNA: TGTGCCAGCAGTGGGACTAGCGAGACCTACGAGCAGTACTTC

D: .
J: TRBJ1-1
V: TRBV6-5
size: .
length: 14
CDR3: CASSYSRQSNEAFF
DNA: TGTGCCAGCAGTTACTCTCGACAGAGTAATGAGGCTTTCTTT

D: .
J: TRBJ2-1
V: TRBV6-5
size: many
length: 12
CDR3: CASSYSGNEQFF
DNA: TGTGCCAGCAGTTACTCGGGGAATGAGCAGTTCTTC

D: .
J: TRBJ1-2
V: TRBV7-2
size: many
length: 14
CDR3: CASSSWGVLNGYTF
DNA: TGTGCCAGCAGCTCCTGGGGCGTATTAAATGGCTACACCTTC

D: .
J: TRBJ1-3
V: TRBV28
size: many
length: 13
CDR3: CASGLSSGNTIYF
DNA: TGTGCCAGCGGCCTTAGCTCTGGAAACACCATATATTTT

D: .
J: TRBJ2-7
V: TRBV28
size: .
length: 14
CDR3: CASGLSSGAGEQYF
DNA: TGTGCCAGCGGCCTCTCCTCGGGGGCTGGCGAGCAGTACTTC

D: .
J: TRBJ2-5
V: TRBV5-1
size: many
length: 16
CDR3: CASSPRSTRLGETQYF
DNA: TGCGCCAGCAGCCCGCGGTCTACTAGACTGGGGGAGACCCAGTACTTC

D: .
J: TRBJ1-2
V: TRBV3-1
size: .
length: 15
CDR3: CASSQMMGGDNGYTF
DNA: TGTGCCAGCAGCCAAATGATGGGCGGGGATAATGGCTACACCTTC

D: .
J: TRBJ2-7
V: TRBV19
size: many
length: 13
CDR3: CASSMGLNYEQYF
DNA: TGTGCCAGTAGTATGGGACTCAACTACGAGCAGTACTTC

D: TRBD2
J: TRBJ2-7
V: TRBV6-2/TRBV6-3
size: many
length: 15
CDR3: CASRYLAGGPHEQYF
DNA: TGTGCCAGCAGATACCTAGCGGGAGGGCCCCACGAGCAGTACTTC

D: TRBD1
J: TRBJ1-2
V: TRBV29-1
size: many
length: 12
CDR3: CSVETGDYGYTF
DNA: TGCAGCGTCGAAACAGGGGACTATGGCTACACCTTC

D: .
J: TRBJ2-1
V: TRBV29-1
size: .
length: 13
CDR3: CSVHRGGRNERFF
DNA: TGCAGCGTTCACAGGGGGGGGAGAAATGAGCGGTTCTTC

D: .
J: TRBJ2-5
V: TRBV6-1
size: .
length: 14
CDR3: CASSERRDQQTQYF
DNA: TGTGCCAGCAGTGAACGCAGGGATCAGCAGACCCAGTACTTC

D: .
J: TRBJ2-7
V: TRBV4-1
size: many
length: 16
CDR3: CASSQESRVQSYEQYF
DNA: TGCGCCAGCAGCCAAGAGTCCAGGGTGCAATCCTACGAGCAGTACTTC

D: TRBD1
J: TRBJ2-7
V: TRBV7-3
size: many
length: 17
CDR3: CASSLPRDRDRCYEQYF
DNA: TGTGCCAGCAGCTTACCAAGGGACAGGGATCGGTGCTACGAGCAGTACTTC

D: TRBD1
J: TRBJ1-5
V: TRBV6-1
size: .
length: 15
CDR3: CASSDTGASNQPQHF
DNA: TGTGCCAGCAGCGATACAGGGGCCAGCAATCAGCCCCAGCATTTT

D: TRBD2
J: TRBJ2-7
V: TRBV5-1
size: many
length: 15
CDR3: CASSLVLAGVGEQYF
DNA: TGCGCCAGCAGCTTGGTACTAGCGGGAGTGGGCGAGCAGTACTTC

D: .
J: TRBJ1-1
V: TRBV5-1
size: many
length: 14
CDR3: CASSWDVSNTEAFF
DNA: TGCGCCAGCAGCTGGGACGTGTCGAACACTGAAGCTTTCTTT

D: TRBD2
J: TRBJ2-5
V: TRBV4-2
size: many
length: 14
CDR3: CASSLLAGDETQYF
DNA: TGTGCCAGCAGCCTACTAGCGGGAGATGAGACCCAGTACTTC

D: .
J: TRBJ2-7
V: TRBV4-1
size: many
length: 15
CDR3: CASSQGFRDSYEQYF
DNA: TGCGCCAGCAGCCAAGGGTTCCGGGACTCCTACGAGCAGTACTTC

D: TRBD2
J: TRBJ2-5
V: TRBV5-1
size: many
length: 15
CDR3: CASSLVGLPQETQYF
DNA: TGCGCCAGCAGCTTGGTGGGACTACCCCAAGAGACCCAGTACTTC

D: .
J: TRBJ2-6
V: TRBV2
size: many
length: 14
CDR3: CASSKGTGANVLTF
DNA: TGTGCCAGCAGCAAGGGGACTGGGGCCAACGTCCTGACTTTC

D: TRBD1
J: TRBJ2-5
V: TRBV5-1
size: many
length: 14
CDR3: CVSSSGQGQETQYF
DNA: TGCGTCAGCAGCTCGGGACAGGGACAAGAGACCCAGTACTTC

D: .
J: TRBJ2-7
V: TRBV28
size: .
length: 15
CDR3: CASSSLGAGTYEQYF
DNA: TGTGCCAGCAGTTCCCTTGGGGCGGGGACCTACGAGCAGTACTTC

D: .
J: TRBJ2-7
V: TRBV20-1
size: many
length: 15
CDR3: CSALDPPGTRYEQYF
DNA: TGCAGTGCTTTAGACCCCCCCGGGACACGCTACGAGCAGTACTTC

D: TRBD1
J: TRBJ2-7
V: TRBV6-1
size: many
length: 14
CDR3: CASSGRDRGLEQYF
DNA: TGTGCCAGCAGTGGTCGGGACAGGGGGCTCGAGCAGTACTTC

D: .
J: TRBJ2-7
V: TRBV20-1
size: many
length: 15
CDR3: CSARDRQLVSYEQYF
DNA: TGCAGTGCTAGAGATAGGCAGCTAGTTTCCTACGAGCAGTACTTC

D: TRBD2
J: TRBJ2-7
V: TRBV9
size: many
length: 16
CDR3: CASSNSGGLAAYEQYF
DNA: TGTGCCAGCAGCAACTCCGGGGGACTAGCGGCCTACGAGCAGTACTTC

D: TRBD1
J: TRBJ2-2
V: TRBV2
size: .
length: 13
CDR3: CASNRGSTGELFF
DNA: TGTGCCAGCAACAGGGGGAGCACCGGGGAGCTGTTTTTT

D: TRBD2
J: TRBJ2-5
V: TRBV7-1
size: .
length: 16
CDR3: CASSSRTSGGAGTQYF
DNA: TGTGCCAGCAGCTCTAGGACTAGCGGGGGTGCAGGGACCCAGTACTTC

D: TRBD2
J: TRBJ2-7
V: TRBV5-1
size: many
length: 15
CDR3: CASSLDTSVAYEQYF
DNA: TGCGCCAGCAGCTTGGATACTAGCGTAGCCTACGAGCAGTACTTC

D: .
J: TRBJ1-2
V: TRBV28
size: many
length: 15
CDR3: CASSYQTTPNYGYTF
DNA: TGTGCCAGCAGTTACCAGACGACACCAAACTATGGCTACACCTTC

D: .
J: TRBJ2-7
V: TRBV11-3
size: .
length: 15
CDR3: CASSVGGPELYEQYF
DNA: TGTGCCAGCAGTGTCGGAGGACCAGAACTCTACGAGCAGTACTTC

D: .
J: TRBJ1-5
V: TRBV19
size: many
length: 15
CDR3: CASSPEGGINQPQHF
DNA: TGTGCCAGTAGCCCCGAGGGAGGTATCAATCAGCCCCAGCATTTT

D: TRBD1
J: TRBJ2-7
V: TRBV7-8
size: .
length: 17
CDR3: CASSLKGGQLSSYEQYF
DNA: TGTGCCAGCAGCTTAAAAGGGGGACAGCTGAGCTCCTACGAGCAGTACTTC

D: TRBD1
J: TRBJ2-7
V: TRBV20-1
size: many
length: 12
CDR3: CSARGQSYEQYF
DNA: TGCAGTGCTAGGGGACAGTCCTACGAGCAGTACTTC